This record looks at one TCR beta chain sequence and its context. This clone was detected only once. Its antigen is currently not known. It has no much larger one-base neighbor in the sample; base qualities were not kept. Using the deep immunoSEQ assay, TCR CDR3 regions were amplified from genomic DNA by multiplex PCR. Genomic DNA extracted from each cell subset was distributed evenly over all wells of several immunoSEQ 96-well plates, and each plate served as one replicate. For sorted subsets, about 0.2 ug genomic DNA, equal to 30,000 or so T cell genomes, was loaded into each replicate PCR. The purified libraries were quantified using a Qubit 3.0 fluorometer, sized with a Bioanalyzer 2100, and then quantified again using the KAPA Library Quantification kit. A separate single-read 150-cycle Illumina NextSeq 550 flow cell was used to sequence each immunoSEQ 96-well plate. The paper's data handling went like this. The immunoSEQ output contained only junctional sequences without quality scores, so filtering could not match that applied to full-length reads. To assign V/J genes and CDR3, sequences were annotated using PyIR, a Python wrapper for IgBLAST v1.9, with IMGT germline references. Reads were filtered out if the reads had weak V/J assignments (E-value above 1e-6), no CDR3, stop codons, out-of-frame junctions, or ambiguous translated residues. V3J clonotypes were defined as sequences sharing the same inferred V gene, J gene, and CDR3 amino acid sequence. The percentage overlap between two repertoires was calculated by dividing the number of shared unique clonotypes by the size of the smaller repertoire. Three approaches were used to assess repertoire richness: RTK rarefaction, the Chao1 estimator, and Recon v2.1 estimates of unobserved clonotypes. For all TCRbeta clonotypes obtained by the gDNA method from a few donors, generation probabilities were computed with OLGA. TCRdb re-hosts the immuneACCESS table, in-frame sequences only. Its copies lack some clones; in the studies checked, an unresolved V gene accounts for under half of them, and the cause for the rest is not known. V, J and clone size were drawn from that table, and D and trimming were deduced from the DNA. Within this sample are some 2,400,000 clones, with 90% to 96% of them counted one time only. The ten most abundant clones make up around 0.13% of the sample.

Healthy HIV-negative adults with no recently reported acute infections or vaccinations were included as donors. Every donor was a Caucasian adult living in Nashville, Tennessee, USA. CD4+ T cells were enriched by magnetic negative selection; naive cells were then positively selected on CD45RA, and the negative fraction formed the memory subset. After blood collection by leukapheresis, PBMCs were isolated using Ficoll-Histopaque density gradient centrifugation and then cryopreserved in the vapor phase of liquid nitrogen. Analytical flow cytometry was used to check the purity and quantity of each magnetically sorted T cell population. Genomic DNA was isolated from each sorted fraction and quantified by UV absorbance on a Nanodrop 2000c. From the cysteine through the phenylalanine, the CDR3 covers 13 amino acids. Left in the record is the CDR3 DNA by itself, 39 bases read in frame from the first base. For CDR1 and CDR2, the germline V gene (reference sequence) lists GTSNPN and SVGIG. V is cut by 2 bases and J by 8 bases, and the space between the germline ends is 15 bases.

The data were taken from a study of shared clonotypes between healthy human individuals (dated by TCRdb to 2018 to 2020). Background on the whole study: Three men and two women, aged 18 to 49 years, made up the cohort. For each donor, CD4 naive and CD4 memory were each run on three plates, CD8 naive on two plates, and CD8 memory on one plate. To estimate repertoire size and how much clonotype sharing occurs between individuals, the study deeply sequenced the blood TCR repertoires of several healthy adults. Libraries were prepared and TCR repertoires were sequenced by different laboratories using diverse techniques, in order to increase sequencing depth and limit assay-specific biases. Between about 0.85 and 10 billion PBMCs per donor were obtained by leukapheresis.

Results and caveats for the whole study, not just this receptor: Compared with non-shared clonotypes, clonotypes shared by all four sorted-subset donors had higher generation probabilities. Naive subsets generally had larger estimated clonotype richness than memory subsets did. Based on pairwise subsampling, the degree of clonotype sharing among donors was expected to be affected by sequencing depth. Sampling was restricted to blood, and TCR repertoires in tissues likely differ from the TCR repertoires found in blood. Even with the large sequencing depth, rarefaction of the sorted-subset datasets indicated that sequencing was incomplete. About 5% of naive CD4, around 3.5% of naive CD8, approximately 2.2% of memory CD4, and about 0.4% of memory CD8 clonotypes were shared across several donors. Because the study included only a small number of donors, the genetic and exposure-history diversity represented was limited.

This sequence uses TRBV30 and TRBJ1-2, with the identity of the D gene unclear. This receptor was identified in a man aged 18 to 30 in good health. The specimen sequenced was naive CD4+ T cells sorted from blood. The sample's cell subset or site label, decoded: CD45RA+ positively selected. The CDR3 sequence is CAWSPGPGPGYTF. In nucleotides, the sequence is TGTGCCTGGAGTCCAGGCCCGGGTCCAGGCTACACCTTC.